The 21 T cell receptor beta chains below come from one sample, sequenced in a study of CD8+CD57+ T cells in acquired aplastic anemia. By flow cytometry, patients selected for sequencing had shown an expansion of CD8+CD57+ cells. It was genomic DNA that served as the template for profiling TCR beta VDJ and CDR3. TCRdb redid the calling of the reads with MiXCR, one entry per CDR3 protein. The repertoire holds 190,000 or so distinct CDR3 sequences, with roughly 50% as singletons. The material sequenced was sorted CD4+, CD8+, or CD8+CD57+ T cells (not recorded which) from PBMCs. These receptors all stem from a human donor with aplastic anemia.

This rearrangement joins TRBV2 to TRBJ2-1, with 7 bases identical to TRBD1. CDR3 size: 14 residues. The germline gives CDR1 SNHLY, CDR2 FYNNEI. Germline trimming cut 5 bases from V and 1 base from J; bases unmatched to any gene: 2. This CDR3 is CASSRDSSYNEQFF. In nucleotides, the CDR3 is TGTGCCAGCAGTAGGGACAGTTCCTACAATGAGCAGTTCTTC.

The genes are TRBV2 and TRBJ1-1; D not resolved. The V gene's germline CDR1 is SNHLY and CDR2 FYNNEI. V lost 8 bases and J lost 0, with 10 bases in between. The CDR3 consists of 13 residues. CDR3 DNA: TGTGCCAGCCATCTTTCGATGAACACTGAAGCTTTCTTT. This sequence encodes CASHLSMNTEAFF.

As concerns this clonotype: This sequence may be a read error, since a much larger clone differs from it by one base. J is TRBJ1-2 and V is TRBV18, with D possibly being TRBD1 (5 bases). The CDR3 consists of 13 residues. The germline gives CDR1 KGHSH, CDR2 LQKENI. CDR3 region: CAGSPGLDHGYTF. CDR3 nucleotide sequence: TGTGCCGGCTCACCGGGACTTGACCATGGCTACACCTTC. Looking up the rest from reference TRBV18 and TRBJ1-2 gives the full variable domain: NAGVMQNPRHLVRRRGQEARLRCSPMKGHSHVYWYRQLPEEGLKFMVYLQKENIIDESGMPKERFSAEFPKEGPSILRIQQVVRGDSAAYFCAGSPGLDHGYTFGSGTRLTVV.

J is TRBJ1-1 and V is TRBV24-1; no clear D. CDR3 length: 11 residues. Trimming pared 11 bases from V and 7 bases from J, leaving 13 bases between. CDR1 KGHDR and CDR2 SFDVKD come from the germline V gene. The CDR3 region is CAMIRPLEAFF. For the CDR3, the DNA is TGTGCCATGATAAGACCGCTTGAAGCTTTCTTT.

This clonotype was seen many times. CDR3 nucleotide sequence: TGCGCCAGCAGCGTACCCCTGAGCTCTGGAAACACCATATATTTT. Its translation: CASSVPLSSGNTIYF. V is TRBV5-1 and J is TRBJ1-3; D gene ambiguous. Germline V lookup: CDR1 SGHRS, CDR2 YFSETQ. The length of the CDR3 is 15 residues. Trimming stripped 4 bases from V and 0 bases from J, with 11 bases between.

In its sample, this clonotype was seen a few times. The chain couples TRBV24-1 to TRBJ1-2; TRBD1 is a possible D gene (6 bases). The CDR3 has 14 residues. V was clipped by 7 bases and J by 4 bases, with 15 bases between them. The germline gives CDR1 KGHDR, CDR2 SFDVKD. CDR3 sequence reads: CATRDAQGVYGYTF. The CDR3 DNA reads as TGTGCCACCAGGGATGCACAGGGCGTCTATGGCTACACCTTC.

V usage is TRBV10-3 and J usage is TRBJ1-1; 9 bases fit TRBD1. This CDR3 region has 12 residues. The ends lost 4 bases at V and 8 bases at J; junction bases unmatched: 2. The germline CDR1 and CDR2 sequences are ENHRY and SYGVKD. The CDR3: CAISGTGEEAFF. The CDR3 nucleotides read TGTGCCATCAGTGGGACAGGGGAAGAAGCTTTCTTT.

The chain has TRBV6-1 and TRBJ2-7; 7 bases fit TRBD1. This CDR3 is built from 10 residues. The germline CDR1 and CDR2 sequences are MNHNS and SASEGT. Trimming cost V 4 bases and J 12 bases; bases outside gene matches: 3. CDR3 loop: CASSVGTAYF. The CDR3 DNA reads TGTGCCAGCAGTGTTGGGACAGCGTACTTC.

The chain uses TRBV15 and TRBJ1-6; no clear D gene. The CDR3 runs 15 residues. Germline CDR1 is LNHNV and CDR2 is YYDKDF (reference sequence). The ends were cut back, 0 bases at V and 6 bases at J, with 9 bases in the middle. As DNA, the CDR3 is TGTGCCACCAGCAGAGATAGGACTCTTAATTCACCCCTCCACTTT. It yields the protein CATSRDRTLNSPLHF.

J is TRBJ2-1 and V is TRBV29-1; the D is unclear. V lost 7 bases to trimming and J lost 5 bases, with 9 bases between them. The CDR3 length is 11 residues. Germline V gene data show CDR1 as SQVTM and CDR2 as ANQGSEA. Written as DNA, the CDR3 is TGCAGCGCCGGCCCCCACAATGAGCAGTTCTTC. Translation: CSAGPHNEQFF.

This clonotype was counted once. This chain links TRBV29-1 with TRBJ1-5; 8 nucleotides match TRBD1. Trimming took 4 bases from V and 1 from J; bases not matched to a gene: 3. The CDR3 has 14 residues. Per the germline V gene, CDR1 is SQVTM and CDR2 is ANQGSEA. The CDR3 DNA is TGCAGCGTTGGGACAGGGAGAAGCAATCAGCCCCAGCATTTT. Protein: CSVGTGRSNQPQHF.

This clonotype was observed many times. The CDR3 nucleotides read TGTGCCAGCAGTGGTACAGGGGGCGAGGGGCAGCCCCAGCATTTT. This codes for CASSGTGGEGQPQHF. The rearrangement links TRBV2 to TRBJ1-5, with 9 bases that match TRBD1. CDR3 length equals 15 residues. Germline assignment: CDR1 SNHLY and CDR2 FYNNEI. Trimming at V came to 4 bases and at J to 7 bases, leaving 8 bases not matched to a gene.

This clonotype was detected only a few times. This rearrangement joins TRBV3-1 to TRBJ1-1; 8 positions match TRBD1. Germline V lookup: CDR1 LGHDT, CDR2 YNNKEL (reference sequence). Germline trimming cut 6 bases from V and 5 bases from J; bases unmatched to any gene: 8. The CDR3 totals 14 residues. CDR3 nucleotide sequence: TGTGCCAGCAGAGACCAGGGGGCTGGGACTGAAGCTTTCTTT. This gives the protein CASRDQGAGTEAFF.

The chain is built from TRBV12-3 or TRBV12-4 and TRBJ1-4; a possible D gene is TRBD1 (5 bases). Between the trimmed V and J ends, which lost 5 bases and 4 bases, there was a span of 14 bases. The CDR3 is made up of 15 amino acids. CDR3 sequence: CASSALGRLNEKLFF. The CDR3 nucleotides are TGTGCCAGCAGTGCCCTGGGACGGCTTAATGAAAAACTGTTTTTT.

The CDR3 loop reads CSVVVPGQGTAFF. The CDR3 bases are TGCAGCGTTGTGGTCCCGGGACAGGGAACGGCTTTCTTT. This chain uses TRBV29-1 with TRBJ1-1, with TRBD1 identical over 9 bases. Trimming at V came to 4 bases and at J to 11 bases, leaving 11 bases not matched to a gene. Germline V lookup: CDR1 SQVTM, CDR2 ANQGSEA. The CDR3 contains 13 residues.

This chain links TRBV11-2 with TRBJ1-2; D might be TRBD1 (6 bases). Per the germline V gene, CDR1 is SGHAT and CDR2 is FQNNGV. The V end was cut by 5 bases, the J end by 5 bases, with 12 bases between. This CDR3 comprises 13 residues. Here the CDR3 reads CASSRRQDYGYTF. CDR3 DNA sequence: TGTGCCAGCAGCAGAAGACAGGATTATGGCTACACCTTC.

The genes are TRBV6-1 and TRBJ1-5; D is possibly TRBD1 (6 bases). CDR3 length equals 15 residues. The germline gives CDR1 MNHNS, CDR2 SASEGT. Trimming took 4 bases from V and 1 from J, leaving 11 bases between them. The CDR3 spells CASSVDGGSNQPQHF. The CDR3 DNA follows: TGTGCCAGCAGTGTGGACGGGGGCAGCAATCAGCCCCAGCATTTT.

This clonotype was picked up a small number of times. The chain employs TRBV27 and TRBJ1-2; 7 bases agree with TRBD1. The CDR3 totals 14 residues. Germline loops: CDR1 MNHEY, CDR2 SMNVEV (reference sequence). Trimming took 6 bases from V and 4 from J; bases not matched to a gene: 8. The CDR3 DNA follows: TGTGCCAGCAGAAGCCAGACAGGGTTCTATGGCTACACCTTC. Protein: CASRSQTGFYGYTF.

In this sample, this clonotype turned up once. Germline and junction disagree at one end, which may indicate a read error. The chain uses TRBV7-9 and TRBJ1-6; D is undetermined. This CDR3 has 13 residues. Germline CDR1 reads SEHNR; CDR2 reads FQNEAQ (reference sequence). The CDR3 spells CASEGLDNSRLHF. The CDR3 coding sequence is TGTGCCAGCGAGGGTCTTGATAATTCACGCCTCCACTTT. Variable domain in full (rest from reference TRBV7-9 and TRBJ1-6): DTGVSQNPRHKITKRGQNVTFRCDPISEHNRLYWYRQTLGQGPEFLTYFQNEAQLEKSRLLSDRFSAERPKGSFSTLEIQRTEQGDSAMYLCASEGLDNSRLHFGNGTRLTVT.

CDR3 loop: CASSIQRGPNNEQFF. The CDR3 DNA reads TGTGCCAGCAGCATCCAGCGGGGGCCCAACAATGAGCAGTTCTTC. The chain is built from TRBV25-1 and TRBJ2-1, with 8 bases aligning to TRBD2. The V and J ends lost 6 bases and 5 bases, in that order; junction bases with no gene match: 9. Germline CDR1 reads MGHDK; CDR2 reads SYGVNS. The CDR3 length is 15 residues.

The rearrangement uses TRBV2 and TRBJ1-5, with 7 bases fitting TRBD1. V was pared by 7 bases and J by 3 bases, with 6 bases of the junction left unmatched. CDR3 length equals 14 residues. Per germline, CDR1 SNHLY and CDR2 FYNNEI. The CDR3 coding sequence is TGTGCCAGCAAATCCGGGACAGTCAATCAGCCCCAGCATTTT. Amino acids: CASKSGTVNQPQHF.